This TCR beta chain stems from a study of response to subunit inactivated influenza vaccine. Study-wide points: It was the authors' suggestion that each seasonal influenza vaccination recruits few new T cells.

V was shortened by 4 bases and J by 5 bases, with 17 bases between the two germline ends. This CDR3 is built from 15 residues. Germline values: CDR1 SEHNR, CDR2 FQNEAQ (reference sequence). As for this clonotype: Antigen unknown.

TCRdb ran MiXCR on the RT-PCR reads and lists one entry per CDR3 protein. The sample lists about 780,000 distinct CDR3 sequences, roughly 20% occurring once. The clonotype was recovered from a man in his fifties or sixties who received an inactivated influenza vaccine. The genes are TRBV7-9 and TRBJ1-1; the D gene is possibly TRBD1 (5 bases). The sequences come from PBMCs from blood, collected less than 6 days after vaccination. The CDR3 loop reads CASSSLLGGGTEAFF. In DNA form, the CDR3 reads TGTGCCAGCAGCTCCCTCCTCGGGGGTGGTACTGAAGCTTTCTTT.